The 2 T cell receptor beta chains below all came from one sample that was sequenced in a study of T cells in Graves' hyperthyroidism and ophthalmopathy. Template material for amplifying TCR beta CDR3 regions consisted of RNA transcripts. The HTBI primer set served for first-round RT-PCR of the TCR CDR3. TCRdb reprocessed the multiplex PCR reads via MiXCR and lists one record per CDR3 protein. Of about 700,000 distinct CDR3 sequences listed, 12% to 15% were seen once; the top ten hold roughly 10%. Material for sequencing was blood. The source is a woman younger than 35 with Graves' hyperthyroidism.

This clonotype was picked up many times. This sequence joins TRBV12-3 or TRBV12-4 and TRBJ1-6; TRBD1 might be the D (5 bases). The CDR3 sequence is 15 residues long. V was cut by 5 bases and J by 7 bases, with 15 bases left in between. CDR3 DNA: TGTGCCAGCAGTCTAAGGGGTGGGGTCAATTCACCCCTCCACTTT. Amino acids: CASSLRGGVNSPLHF.

This clonotype was counted a few times. The V call is TRBV10-1, the J call TRBJ2-2, with D uncertain. The CDR3 length is 14 residues. The V end was cut by 4 bases, the J end by 5 bases, with 11 bases between. CDR1 WNHNN and CDR2 SYGVQD come from the germline V gene (reference sequence). CDR3 region: CASSAAAETGELFF. The CDR3 region has the DNA TGCGCCAGCAGTGCGGCAGCCGAGACCGGGGAGCTGTTTTTT.